What follows are 23 T cell receptor beta chains derived from one specimen sequenced in a study of blood T cell repertoires in COVID-19. The protocol was immunoSEQ multiplex PCR, while the TCRdb copy is restricted to in-frame clones and leaves out a portion. The data contain roughly 400,000 clones, 90% of them singletons. The material sequenced was PBMCs or T cells enriched from blood (not recorded which). Receptors were obtained from a man between 18 and 35 years old who had recovered from COVID-19.

The rearrangement uses TRBV7-6 and TRBJ1-2, with TRBD1 matching over 11 bases. Germline loops: CDR1 SGHVS, CDR2 FNYEAQ. This CDR3 is built from 14 residues. V was clipped by 5 bases and J by 5 bases; unmatched bases: 4. This chain's CDR3 is CASSAGQGAYGYTF. CDR3 bases: TGTGCCAGCAGCGCAGGACAGGGGGCGTATGGCTACACCTTC.

The V gene is TRBV19, the J gene TRBJ1-1; a possible D gene is TRBD1 (6 bases). V was trimmed by 1 base and J by 3 bases, leaving 12 bases between them. There are 15 residues in the CDR3. From germline, CDR1 is LNHDA and CDR2 SQIVND (reference sequence). CDR3 protein: CASSIGGGAYTEAFF. In DNA, the CDR3 is TGTGCCAGTAGTATAGGTGGGGGGGCGTACACTGAAGCTTTCTTT.

The chain joins TRBV2 to TRBJ1-2; no clear D. This CDR3 has 11 residues. Trimming removed 4 bases from V and 8 bases from J, with 8 bases in between. Germline V CDR1 and CDR2: SNHLY, FYNNEI. The CDR3 region is CASSVQVGYTF. CDR3 DNA: TGTGCCAGCAGTGTTCAGGTGGGCTACACCTTC.

The chain joins TRBV3-1 (or the pseudogene TRBV3-2) to TRBJ1-2, with a tentative D call TRBD1 (5 bases). The CDR3 runs to 16 residues. Germline CDR1 reads LGHDT; CDR2 reads YNNKEL (reference sequence). V was trimmed by 0 bases and J by 0 bases, leaving 11 bases between them. The CDR3 coding sequence is TGTGCCAGCAGCCAAGACGGGACTGCAGCTAACTATGGCTACACCTTC. It specifies CASSQDGTAANYGYTF.

V is TRBV3-1 (or the pseudogene TRBV3-2) and J is TRBJ2-5, with D unresolved. The CDR3 contains 14 residues. Deletions cut 7 bases from V and 2 bases from J, with 14 bases between. CDR1 is LGHDT and CDR2 is YNNKEL in the germline V gene (reference sequence). The DNA for the CDR3 is TGTGCCAGCACTCCAGCGACGATACAAGAGACCCAGTACTTC. It yields the protein CASTPATIQETQYF.

The chain couples TRBV28 to TRBJ2-7; 11 positions match TRBD2. The trim removed 6 bases at V and 0 bases at J, leaving 4 bases unmatched. The CDR3 spans 15 residues. Germline CDR1 MDHEN, CDR2 SYDVKM. The CDR3 reads CASRLGTSGSYEQYF. For the CDR3, the DNA is TGTGCCAGCAGGCTCGGGACTAGCGGCTCCTACGAGCAGTACTTC.

The chain combines TRBV6-5 with TRBJ2-7; possibly TRBD2 for D (5 bases). CDR1 MNHEY and CDR2 SVGAGI come from the germline V gene. V was trimmed by 8 bases and J by 2 bases, leaving 13 bases between them. CDR3 length: 13 residues. CDR3 coding DNA: TGTGCCAGCGCCCAGCACGGGGCCTACGAGCAGTACTTC. This gives the protein CASAQHGAYEQYF.

The rearrangement uses TRBV2 and TRBJ1-1; 10 bases align to TRBD1. Losses at the gene ends were 7 bases for V and 3 bases for J; bases not matched to a gene: 14. From germline, CDR1 is SNHLY and CDR2 FYNNEI. The CDR3 runs to 17 residues. As DNA, the CDR3 is TGTGCCAGCACACCCCGCAGACAGGGGGCGCAGGACACTGAAGCTTTCTTT. It specifies CASTPRRQGAQDTEAFF.

The chain carries TRBV12-3 or TRBV12-4 and TRBJ1-2, with TRBD1 identical over 8 bases. J was trimmed by 4 bases and V by 7 bases; bases with no gene match: 5. The CDR3 has 13 amino acids. CDR3 amino acids: CASNDRGAYGYTF. CDR3 sequence (DNA): TGTGCCAGCAATGACAGGGGAGCCTATGGCTACACCTTC.

The genes are TRBV10-1 and TRBJ2-5; D is perhaps TRBD1 (6 bases). Trimming stripped 0 bases from V and 1 base from J, with 6 bases between. The germline gives CDR1 WNHNN, CDR2 SYGVQD (reference sequence). The CDR3 spans 14 residues. The CDR3 coding sequence is TGCGCCAGCAGTGAGTCGACAGGCCAAGAGACCCAGTACTTC. Its protein is CASSESTGQETQYF.

This chain connects TRBV12-3 or TRBV12-4 to TRBJ1-3; D is undetermined. This CDR3 contains 12 residues. V lost 7 bases and J 4 bases, leaving 8 bases between the germline ends. This CDR3 is CASTKEGNTIYF. CDR3 sequence (DNA): TGTGCCAGCACCAAGGAGGGAAACACCATATATTTT.

The chain combines TRBV4-1 with TRBJ1-1; a possible D gene is TRBD1 (5 bases). This CDR3 has 15 amino acids. V shed 3 bases and J shed 5 bases, with 16 bases lying between them. Germline V gene lookup returns CDR1 MGHRA and CDR2 YSYEKL. CDR3 bases: TGCGCCAGCAGCCAGGTAGACACGTACAGGACTGAAGCTTTCTTT. It specifies CASSQVDTYRTEAFF.

The V and J genes are TRBV10-3 and TRBJ1-2, with unresolved D. This CDR3 has 11 residues. Trimming pared 10 bases from V and 8 bases from J, leaving 14 bases between. CDR1 is ENHRY and CDR2 is SYGVKD in the germline V gene. CDR3 nucleotides: TGTGCCACCCAGGCCGGGAAGGGCTACACCTTC. As protein: CATQAGKGYTF.

The rearrangement uses TRBV2 and TRBJ1-4, with 8 bases matching TRBD1. Germline V lookup: CDR1 SNHLY, CDR2 FYNNEI. The CDR3 is 16 amino acids. J gave up 7 bases and V 3 bases, and 10 bases lay outside the gene matches. As DNA, the CDR3 is TGTGCCAGCAGTGAGACAGGGGCCGCGGGTAGTGAAAAACTGTTTTTT. This sequence encodes CASSETGAAGSEKLFF.

The V call is TRBV19, the J call TRBJ2-7; 7 nucleotides align to TRBD2. CDR3 length: 12 residues. Germline V gives CDR1 LNHDA, CDR2 SQIVND (reference sequence). J was trimmed by 7 bases and V by 6 bases; bases with no gene match: 6. The CDR3 region has the DNA TGTGCCAGTAGCCGTGGGGGGGGTGAGCAGTACTTC. Translated, it gives CASSRGGGEQYF.

V gene TRBV20-1 combines with J gene TRBJ1-4, with 8 bases fitting TRBD1. The CDR3 consists of 17 residues. Trimming took 3 bases from V and 8 from J; bases not matched to a gene: 17. Germline V lookup: CDR1 DFQATT, CDR2 SNEGSKA (reference sequence). CDR3 sequence: CSASNYYAGTGGEKLFF. The CDR3 DNA is TGCAGTGCTAGTAATTATTACGCCGGGACAGGCGGGGAAAAACTGTTTTTT.

The chain joins TRBV2 to TRBJ2-3, with TRBD2 identical over 8 bases. CDR1 is SNHLY, CDR2 FYNNEI, per germline. This CDR3 region has 13 residues. With 4 bases clipped from V and 6 bases from J, the junction kept 3 bases outside the gene matches. The CDR3 DNA follows: TGTGCCAGCAGTGGGGGACTAGGGGATACGCAGTATTTT. Its translation: CASSGGLGDTQYF. The full variable domain, in which reference TRBV2 and TRBJ2-3 provide the parts outside the CDR3, is EPEVTQTPSHQVTQMGQEVILRCVPISNHLYFYWYRQILGQKVEFLVSFYNNEISEKSEIFDDQFSVERPDGSNFTLKIRSTKLEDSAMYFCASSGGLGDTQYFGPGTRLTVL.

The rearrangement links TRBV19 to TRBJ2-1; TRBD1 is a possible D gene (5 bases). The V end was cut by 3 bases, the J end by 5 bases, with 11 bases between. The CDR3 extends over 14 amino acids. Per germline, CDR1 LNHDA and CDR2 SQIVND (reference sequence). The CDR3 loop reads CASSIARDHNEQFF. The CDR3 region has the DNA TGTGCCAGTAGTATCGCCAGGGATCACAATGAGCAGTTCTTC.

This clone was detected a few times. The rearrangement uses TRBV27 and TRBJ2-3; 13 nucleotides match TRBD2. Germline CDR1 MNHEY, CDR2 SMNVEV (reference sequence). V was clipped by 5 bases and J by 0 bases; unmatched bases: 8. The length of the CDR3 is 18 residues. CDR3 DNA: TGTGCCAGCAGTGAGACTAGCGGGAGGCGGATGAGCACAGATACGCAGTATTTT. Its translation is CASSETSGRRMSTDTQYF.

The CDR3 nucleotides read TGTGCCTGGAGTGTAATGCACACATGGGGCTACACCTTC. This sequence encodes CAWSVMHTWGYTF. The chain joins TRBV30 to TRBJ1-2; D remains unclear. This CDR3 spans 13 amino acids. Trimming shortened V by 0 bases and J by 8 bases, and 13 bases separated the two germline ends. Germline lookup yields CDR1 GTSNPN and CDR2 SVGIG (reference sequence).

The gene calls are TRBV7-9 and TRBJ1-6; the match to TRBD1 covers 9 bases. Looked up from germline, CDR1 is SEHNR and CDR2 is FQNEAQ (reference sequence). This CDR3 has 15 amino acids. Unmatched junction bases numbered 6, after V lost 5 bases and J lost 7 bases. Here the CDR3 reads CASSPGTGKNSPLHF. For the CDR3, the DNA is TGTGCCAGCAGCCCTGGGACAGGGAAGAATTCACCCCTCCACTTT.

This sequence joins TRBV27 and TRBJ1-6; D not certain. V lost 4 bases and J 7 bases, leaving 8 bases between the germline ends. Germline V gene sequence: CDR1 MNHEY, CDR2 SMNVEV (reference sequence). The CDR3 length is 13 residues. In DNA, the CDR3 is TGTGCCAGCAGTTCGTGGCAAAATTCACCCCTCCACTTT. As protein: CASSSWQNSPLHF.

The CDR3 reads CASSLGLAGVNEQFF. In DNA, the CDR3 is TGTGCCAGCAGTTTAGGACTAGCGGGAGTGAATGAGCAGTTCTTC. This chain uses TRBV28 with TRBJ2-1; 13 bases match TRBD2. Germline V gene lookup returns CDR1 MDHEN and CDR2 SYDVKM. Losses at the gene ends were 2 bases for V and 7 bases for J; bases not matched to a gene: 2. The CDR3 is 15 amino acids.